This T cell receptor beta chain was observed in a study of cytomegalovirus exposure and HLA in healthy donors. Turning to the study itself: Among roughly 180 million T cells, an earlier analysis found roughly 110 million unique TCR beta sequences. Study conclusions and caveats: On later analysis, the bulk of CMV-associated TCR beta chains appeared to be HLA-restricted. Donors were assumed by presence/absence analyses to have roughly uniform sequencing depth.

These donors, healthy bone marrow donors, were studied. V was pared by 3 bases and J by 2 bases, with 13 bases between. This CDR3 comprises 16 residues. CDR1 and CDR2 (germline): LNHDA, SQIVND (reference sequence). A multiplex PCR was run with 60 Vbeta primers and 13 Jbeta primers. Sequencing used immunoSEQ multiplex PCR; TCRdb keeps in-frame clones, though not all of them. The table for this sample gives roughly 120,000 clones. As concerns this clone: The antigen is unknown.

Sequenced material: PBMCs. The source of this sequence is a man in his forties or fifties in good health and CMV-seronegative. The genes are TRBV19 and TRBJ1-4; tentative D call: TRBD1 (6 bases). CDR3 sequence (DNA): TGTGCCAGTAGTATGGGGGCCAGAGCTACTAATGAAAAACTGTTTTTT. Amino acid sequence: CASSMGARATNEKLFF.